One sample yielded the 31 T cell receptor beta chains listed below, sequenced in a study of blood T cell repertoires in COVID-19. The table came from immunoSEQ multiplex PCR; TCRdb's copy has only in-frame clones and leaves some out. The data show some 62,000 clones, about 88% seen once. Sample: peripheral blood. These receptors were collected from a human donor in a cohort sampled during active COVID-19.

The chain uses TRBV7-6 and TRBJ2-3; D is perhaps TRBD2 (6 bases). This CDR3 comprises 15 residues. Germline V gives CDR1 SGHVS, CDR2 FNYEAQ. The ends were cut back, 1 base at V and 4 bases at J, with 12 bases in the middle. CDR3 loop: CASSLELASADTQYF. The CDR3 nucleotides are TGTGCCAGCAGCTTAGAGTTAGCTAGCGCAGATACGCAGTATTTT. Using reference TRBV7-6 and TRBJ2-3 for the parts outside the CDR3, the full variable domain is GAGVSQSPRYKVTKRGQDVALRCDPISGHVSLYWYRQALGQGPEFLTYFNYEAQQDKSGLPNDRFSAERPEGSISTLTIQRTEQRDSAMYRCASSLELASADTQYFGPGTRLTVL.

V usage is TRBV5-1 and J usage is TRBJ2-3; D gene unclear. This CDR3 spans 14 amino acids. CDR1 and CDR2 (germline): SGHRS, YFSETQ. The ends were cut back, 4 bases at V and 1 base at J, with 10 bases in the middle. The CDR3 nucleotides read TGCGCCAGCAGCCCAAGCGTAGGCACAGATACGCAGTATTTT. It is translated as CASSPSVGTDTQYF. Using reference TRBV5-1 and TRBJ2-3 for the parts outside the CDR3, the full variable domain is KAGVTQTPRYLIKTRGQQVTLSCSPISGHRSVSWYQQTPGQGLQFLFEYFSETQRNKGNFPGRFSGRQFSNSRSEMNVSTLELGDSALYLCASSPSVGTDTQYFGPGTRLTVL.

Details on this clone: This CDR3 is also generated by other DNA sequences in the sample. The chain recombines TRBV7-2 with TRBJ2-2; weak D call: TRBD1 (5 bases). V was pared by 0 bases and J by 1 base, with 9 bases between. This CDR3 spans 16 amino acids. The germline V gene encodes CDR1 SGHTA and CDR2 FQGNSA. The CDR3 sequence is CASSLALTGNTGELFF. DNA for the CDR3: TGTGCCAGCAGCTTAGCGTTAACAGGGAACACCGGGGAGCTGTTTTTT. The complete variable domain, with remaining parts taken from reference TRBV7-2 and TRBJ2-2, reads GAGVSQSPSNKVTEKGKDVELRCDPISGHTALYWYRQSLGQGLEFLIYFQGNSAPDKSGLPSDRFSAERTGGSVSTLTIQRTQQEDSAVYLCASSLALTGNTGELFFGEGSRLTVL.

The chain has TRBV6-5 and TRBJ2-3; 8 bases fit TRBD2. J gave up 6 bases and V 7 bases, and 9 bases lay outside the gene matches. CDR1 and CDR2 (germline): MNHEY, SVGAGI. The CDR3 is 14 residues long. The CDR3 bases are TGTGCCAGCAAATCGACGGGAGGGACGGATACGCAGTATTTT. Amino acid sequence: CASKSTGGTDTQYF.

The CDR3 loop is CSASHTDTQYF. As DNA, the CDR3 is TGCAGTGCTTCCCACACAGATACGCAGTATTTT. V gene TRBV20-1 combines with J gene TRBJ2-3; D is unresolved. V lost 5 bases to trimming and J lost 2 bases, with 5 bases between them. Germline V lookup: CDR1 DFQATT, CDR2 SNEGSKA (reference sequence). The CDR3 totals 11 residues.

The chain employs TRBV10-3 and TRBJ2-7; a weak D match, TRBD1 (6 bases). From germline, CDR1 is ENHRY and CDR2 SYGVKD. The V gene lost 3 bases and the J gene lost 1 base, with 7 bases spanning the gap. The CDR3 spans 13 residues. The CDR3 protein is CAISETGSYEQYF. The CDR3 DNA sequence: TGTGCCATCAGTGAAACAGGGTCCTACGAGCAGTACTTC.

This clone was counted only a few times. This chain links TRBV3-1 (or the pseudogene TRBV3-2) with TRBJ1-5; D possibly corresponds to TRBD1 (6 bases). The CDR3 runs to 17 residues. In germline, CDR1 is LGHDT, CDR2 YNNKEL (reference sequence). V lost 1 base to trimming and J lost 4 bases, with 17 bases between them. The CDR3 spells CASSQGGQGRGNQPQHF. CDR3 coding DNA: TGTGCCAGCAGCCAAGGGGGGCAGGGAAGAGGGAATCAGCCCCAGCATTTT.

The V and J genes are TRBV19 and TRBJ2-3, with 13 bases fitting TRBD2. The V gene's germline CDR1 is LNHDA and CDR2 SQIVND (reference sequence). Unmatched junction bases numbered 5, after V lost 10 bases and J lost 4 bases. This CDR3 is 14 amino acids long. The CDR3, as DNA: TGTGCCACCAGACTAGCGGGAGGCGCAGATACGCAGTATTTT. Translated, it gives CATRLAGGADTQYF.

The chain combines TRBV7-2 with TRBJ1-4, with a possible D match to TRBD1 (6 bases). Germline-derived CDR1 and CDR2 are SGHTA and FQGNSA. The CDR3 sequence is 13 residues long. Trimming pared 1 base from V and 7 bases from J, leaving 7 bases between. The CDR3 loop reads CASSLGTVEKLFF. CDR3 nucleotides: TGTGCCAGCAGCTTAGGGACAGTTGAAAAACTGTTTTTT.

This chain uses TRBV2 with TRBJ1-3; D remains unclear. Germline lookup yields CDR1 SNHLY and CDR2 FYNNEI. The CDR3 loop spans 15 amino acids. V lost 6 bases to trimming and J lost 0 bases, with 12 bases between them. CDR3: CASRALEVSGNTIYF. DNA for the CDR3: TGTGCCAGCAGGGCCCTTGAGGTCTCTGGAAACACCATATATTTT.

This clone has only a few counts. In nucleotides, the CDR3 is TGTGCCAGCAGCTTACTAGCGGGGGTCGGTAATGAGCAGTTCTTC. Amino acids: CASSLLAGVGNEQFF. The gene calls are TRBV7-9 and TRBJ2-1, with TRBD2 matching over 10 bases. The junction had 5 bases not matched to a gene; V was cut back by 2 bases and J by 7 bases. Germline V gene lookup returns CDR1 SEHNR and CDR2 FQNEAQ (reference sequence). The CDR3 totals 15 residues.

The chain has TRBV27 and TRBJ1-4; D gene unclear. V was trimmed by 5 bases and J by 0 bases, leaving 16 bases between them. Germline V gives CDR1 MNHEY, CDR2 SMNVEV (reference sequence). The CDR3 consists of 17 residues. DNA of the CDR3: TGTGCCAGCAGTCTCGAGGAAGCCTTGCCAACTAATGAAAAACTGTTTTTT. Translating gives CASSLEEALPTNEKLFF.

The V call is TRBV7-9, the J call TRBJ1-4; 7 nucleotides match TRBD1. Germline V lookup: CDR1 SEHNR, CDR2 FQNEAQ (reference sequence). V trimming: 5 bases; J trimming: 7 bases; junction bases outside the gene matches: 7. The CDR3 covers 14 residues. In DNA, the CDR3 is TGTGCCAGCAGCGTCCGGGACAGTGGTGAAAAACTGTTTTTT. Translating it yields CASSVRDSGEKLFF.

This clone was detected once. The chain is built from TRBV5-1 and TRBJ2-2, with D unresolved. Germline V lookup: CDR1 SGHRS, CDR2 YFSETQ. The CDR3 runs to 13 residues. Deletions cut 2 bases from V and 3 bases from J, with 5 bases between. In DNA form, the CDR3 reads TGCGCCAGCAGCTTAACAGACACCGGGGAGCTGTTTTTT. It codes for CASSLTDTGELFF.

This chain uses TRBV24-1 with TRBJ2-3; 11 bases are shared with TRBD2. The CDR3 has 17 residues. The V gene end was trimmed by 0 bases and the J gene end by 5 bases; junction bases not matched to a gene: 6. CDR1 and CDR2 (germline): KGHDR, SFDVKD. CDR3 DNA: TGTGCCACCAGTGATTTGTCGGGGACTAGCGGTAGAGATACGCAGTATTTT. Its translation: CATSDLSGTSGRDTQYF.

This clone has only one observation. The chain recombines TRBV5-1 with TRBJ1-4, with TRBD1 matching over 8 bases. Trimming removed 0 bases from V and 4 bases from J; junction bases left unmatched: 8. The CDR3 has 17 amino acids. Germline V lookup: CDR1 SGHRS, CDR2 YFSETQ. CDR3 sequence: CASSLDSQGARNEKLFF. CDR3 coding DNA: TGCGCCAGCAGCTTGGATTCGCAGGGGGCACGTAATGAAAAACTGTTTTTT.

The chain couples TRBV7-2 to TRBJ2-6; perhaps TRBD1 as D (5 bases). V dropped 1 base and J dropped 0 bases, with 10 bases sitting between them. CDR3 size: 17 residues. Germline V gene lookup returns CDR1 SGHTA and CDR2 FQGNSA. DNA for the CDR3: TGTGCCAGCAGCTTAGTTGCAGGGAACTCTGGGGCCAACGTCCTGACTTTC. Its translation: CASSLVAGNSGANVLTF.

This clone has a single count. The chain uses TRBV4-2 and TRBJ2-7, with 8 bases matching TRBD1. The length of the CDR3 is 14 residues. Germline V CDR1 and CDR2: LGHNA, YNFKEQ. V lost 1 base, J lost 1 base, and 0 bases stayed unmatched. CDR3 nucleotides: TGTGCCAGCAGCCAAGGACAGGGGTCCTACGAGCAGTACTTC. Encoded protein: CASSQGQGSYEQYF.

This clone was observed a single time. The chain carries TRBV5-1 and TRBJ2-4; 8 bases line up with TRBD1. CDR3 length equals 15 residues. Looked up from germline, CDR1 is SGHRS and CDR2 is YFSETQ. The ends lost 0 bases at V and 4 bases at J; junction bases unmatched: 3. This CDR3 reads CASSLEDREKNIQYF. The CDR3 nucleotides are TGCGCCAGCAGCTTGGAGGACAGGGAAAAAAACATTCAGTACTTC.

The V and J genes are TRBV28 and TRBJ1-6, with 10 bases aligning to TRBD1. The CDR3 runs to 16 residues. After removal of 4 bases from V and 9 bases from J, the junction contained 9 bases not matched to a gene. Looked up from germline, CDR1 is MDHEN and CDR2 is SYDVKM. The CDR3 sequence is CASSSRGDRGFSPLHF. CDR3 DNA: TGTGCCAGCAGTTCGAGAGGGGACAGGGGATTTTCACCCCTCCACTTT.

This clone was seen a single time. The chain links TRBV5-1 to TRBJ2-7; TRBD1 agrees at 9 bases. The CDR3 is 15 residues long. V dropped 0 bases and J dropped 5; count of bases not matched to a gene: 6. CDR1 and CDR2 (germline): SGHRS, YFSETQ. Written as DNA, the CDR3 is TGCGCCAGCAGCTTGGATGGACAGGGGTACAACGAGCAGTACTTC. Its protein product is CASSLDGQGYNEQYF.

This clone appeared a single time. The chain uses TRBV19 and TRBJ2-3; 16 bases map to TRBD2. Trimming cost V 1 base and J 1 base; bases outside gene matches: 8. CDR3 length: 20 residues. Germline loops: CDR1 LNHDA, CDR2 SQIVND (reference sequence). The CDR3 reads CASSIATPGTSGGGTDTQYF. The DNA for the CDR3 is TGTGCCAGTAGTATAGCGACCCCCGGGACTAGCGGGGGGGGCACAGATACGCAGTATTTT.

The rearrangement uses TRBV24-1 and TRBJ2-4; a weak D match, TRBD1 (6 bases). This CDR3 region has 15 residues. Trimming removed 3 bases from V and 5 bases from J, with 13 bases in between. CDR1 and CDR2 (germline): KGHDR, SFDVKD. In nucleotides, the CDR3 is TGTGCCACCAGTGATAGTAGGACAGCGGAAAACATTCAGTACTTC. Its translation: CATSDSRTAENIQYF.

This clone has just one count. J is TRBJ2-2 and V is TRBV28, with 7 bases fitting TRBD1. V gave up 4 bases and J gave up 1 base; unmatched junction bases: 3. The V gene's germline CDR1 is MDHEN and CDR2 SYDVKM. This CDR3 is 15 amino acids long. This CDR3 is CASSSWTGNTGELFF. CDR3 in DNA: TGTGCCAGCAGTTCTTGGACAGGGAACACCGGGGAGCTGTTTTTT.

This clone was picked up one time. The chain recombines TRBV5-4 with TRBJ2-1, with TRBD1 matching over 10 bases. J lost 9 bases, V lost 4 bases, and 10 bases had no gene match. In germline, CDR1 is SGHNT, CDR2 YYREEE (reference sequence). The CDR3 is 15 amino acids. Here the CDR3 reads CASSHLGQGVGEQFF. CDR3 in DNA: TGTGCCAGCAGCCACCTCGGACAGGGGGTTGGTGAGCAGTTCTTC.

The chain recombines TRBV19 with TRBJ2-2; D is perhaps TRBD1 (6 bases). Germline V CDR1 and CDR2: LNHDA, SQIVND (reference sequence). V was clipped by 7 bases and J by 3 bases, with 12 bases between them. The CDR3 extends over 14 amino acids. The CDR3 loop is CASKIQGDTGELFF. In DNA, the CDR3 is TGTGCCAGTAAGATACAGGGAGACACCGGGGAGCTGTTTTTT. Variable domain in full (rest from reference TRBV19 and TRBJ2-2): DGGITQSPKYLFRKEGQNVTLSCEQNLNHDAMYWYRQDPGQGLRLIYYSQIVNDFQKGDIAEGYSVSREKKESFPLTVTSAQKNPTAFYLCASKIQGDTGELFFGEGSRLTVL.

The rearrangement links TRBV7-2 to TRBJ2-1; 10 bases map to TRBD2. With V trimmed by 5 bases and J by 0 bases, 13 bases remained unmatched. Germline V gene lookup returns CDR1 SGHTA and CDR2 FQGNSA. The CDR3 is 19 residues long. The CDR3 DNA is TGTGCCAGCAGCCTGAACATAGCGGGAGGCGGTTTCTCCTACAATGAGCAGTTCTTC. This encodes CASSLNIAGGGFSYNEQFF.

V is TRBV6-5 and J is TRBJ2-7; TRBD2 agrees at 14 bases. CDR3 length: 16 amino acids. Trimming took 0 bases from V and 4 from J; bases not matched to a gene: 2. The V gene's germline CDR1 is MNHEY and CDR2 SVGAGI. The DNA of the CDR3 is TGTGCCAGCAGTTACTCGACTAGCGGGAGGGTGTACGAGCAGTACTTC. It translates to CASSYSTSGRVYEQYF.

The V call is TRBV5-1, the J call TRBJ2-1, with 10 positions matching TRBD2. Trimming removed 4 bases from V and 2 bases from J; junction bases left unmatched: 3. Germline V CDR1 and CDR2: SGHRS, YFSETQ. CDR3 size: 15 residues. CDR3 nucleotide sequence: TGCGCCAGCAGCGGTAGCGGGGGGCCCTACAATGAGCAGTTCTTC. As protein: CASSGSGGPYNEQFF.

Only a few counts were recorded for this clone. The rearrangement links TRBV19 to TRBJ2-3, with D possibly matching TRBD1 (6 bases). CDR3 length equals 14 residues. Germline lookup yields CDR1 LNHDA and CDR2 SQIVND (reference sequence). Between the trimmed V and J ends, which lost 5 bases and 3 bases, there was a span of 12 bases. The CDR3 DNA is TGTGCCAGTAGTGATTGGGGGCGGACAGATACGCAGTATTTT. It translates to CASSDWGRTDTQYF. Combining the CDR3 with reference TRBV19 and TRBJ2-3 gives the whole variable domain DGGITQSPKYLFRKEGQNVTLSCEQNLNHDAMYWYRQDPGQGLRLIYYSQIVNDFQKGDIAEGYSVSREKKESFPLTVTSAQKNPTAFYLCASSDWGRTDTQYFGPGTRLTVL.

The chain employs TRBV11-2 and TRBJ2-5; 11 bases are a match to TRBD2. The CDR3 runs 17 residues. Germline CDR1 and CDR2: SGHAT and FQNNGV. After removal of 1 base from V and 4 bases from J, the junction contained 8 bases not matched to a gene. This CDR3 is CASSLGGVAGGTETQYF. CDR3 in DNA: TGTGCCAGCAGCTTAGGTGGAGTAGCGGGAGGGACAGAGACCCAGTACTTC.